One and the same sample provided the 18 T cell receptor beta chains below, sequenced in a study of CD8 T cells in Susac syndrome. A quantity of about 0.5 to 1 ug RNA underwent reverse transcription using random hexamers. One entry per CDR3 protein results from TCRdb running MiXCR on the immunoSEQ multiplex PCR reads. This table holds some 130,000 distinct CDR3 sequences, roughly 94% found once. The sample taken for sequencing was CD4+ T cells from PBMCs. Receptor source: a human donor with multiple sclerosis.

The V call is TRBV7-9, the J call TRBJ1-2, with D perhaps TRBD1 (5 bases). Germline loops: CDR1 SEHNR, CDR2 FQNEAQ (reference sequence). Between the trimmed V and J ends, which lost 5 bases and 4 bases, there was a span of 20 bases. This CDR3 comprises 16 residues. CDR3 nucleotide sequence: TGTGCCAGCAGCGGGGGACCCATAGGGCATAGCTATGGCTACACCTTC. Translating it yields CASSGGPIGHSYGYTF.

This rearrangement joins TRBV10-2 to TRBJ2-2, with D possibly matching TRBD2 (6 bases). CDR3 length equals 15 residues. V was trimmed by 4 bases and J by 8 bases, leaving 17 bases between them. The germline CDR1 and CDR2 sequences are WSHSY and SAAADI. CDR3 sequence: CASSVRSGRSGELFF. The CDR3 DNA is TGCGCCAGCAGTGTGCGGTCCGGGAGATCGGGGGAGCTGTTTTTT.

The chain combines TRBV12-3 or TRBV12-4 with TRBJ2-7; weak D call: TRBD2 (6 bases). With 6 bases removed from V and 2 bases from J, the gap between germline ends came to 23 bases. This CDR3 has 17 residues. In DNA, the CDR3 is TGTGCCAGCAGCCCTAGTGGAGGCGGGACCCTCGCCTACGAGCAGTACTTC. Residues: CASSPSGGGTLAYEQYF.

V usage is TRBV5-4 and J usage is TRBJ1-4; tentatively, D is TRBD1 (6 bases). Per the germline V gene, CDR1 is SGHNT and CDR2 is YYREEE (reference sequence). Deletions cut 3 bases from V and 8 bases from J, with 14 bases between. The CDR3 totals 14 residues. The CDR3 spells CASSSWGTLEKLFF. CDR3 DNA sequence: TGTGCCAGCAGCTCCTGGGGGACACTGGAAAAACTGTTTTTT.

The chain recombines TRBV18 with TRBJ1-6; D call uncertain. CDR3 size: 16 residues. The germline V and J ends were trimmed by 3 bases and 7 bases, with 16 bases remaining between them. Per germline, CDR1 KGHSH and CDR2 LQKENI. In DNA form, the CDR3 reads TGTGCCAGCTCACCCACGGGTAATACCGCCAATTCACCCCTCCACTTT. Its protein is CASSPTGNTANSPLHF. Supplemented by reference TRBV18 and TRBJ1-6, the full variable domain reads NAGVMQNPRHLVRRRGQEARLRCSPMKGHSHVYWYRQLPEEGLKFMVYLQKENIIDESGMPKERFSAEFPKEGPSILRIQQVVRGDSAAYFCASSPTGNTANSPLHFGNGTRLTVT.

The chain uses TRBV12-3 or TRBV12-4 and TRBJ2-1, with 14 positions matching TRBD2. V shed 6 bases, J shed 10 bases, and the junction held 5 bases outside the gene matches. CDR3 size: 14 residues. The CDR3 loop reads CASRTSGGAGEQFF. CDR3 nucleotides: TGTGCCAGCAGGACTAGCGGGGGGGCCGGGGAGCAGTTCTTC.

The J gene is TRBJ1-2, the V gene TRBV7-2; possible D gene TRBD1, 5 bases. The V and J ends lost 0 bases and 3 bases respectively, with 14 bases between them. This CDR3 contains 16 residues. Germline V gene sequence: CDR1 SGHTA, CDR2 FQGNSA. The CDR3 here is CASSLARRVIDYGYTF. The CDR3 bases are TGTGCCAGCAGCTTAGCGCGCAGGGTGATCGACTATGGCTACACCTTC.

CDR3 sequence (DNA): TGCGCCAGCTGGCTCACGGCTAGCGGAAATAATGAGCAGTTCTTC. Protein: CASWLTASGNNEQFF. The genes are TRBV5-1 and TRBJ2-1; TRBD2 matches 7 bases. The CDR3 sequence is 15 residues long. Germline CDR1 and CDR2: SGHRS and YFSETQ. V shed 7 bases and J 7 bases; nucleotides not matched to a gene: 14.

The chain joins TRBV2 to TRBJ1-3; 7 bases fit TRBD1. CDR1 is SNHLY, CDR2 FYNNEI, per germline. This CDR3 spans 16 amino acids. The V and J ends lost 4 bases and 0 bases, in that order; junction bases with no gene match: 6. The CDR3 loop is CASSVGQAISGNTIYF. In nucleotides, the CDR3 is TGTGCCAGCAGTGTCGGACAGGCGATCTCTGGAAACACCATATATTTT.

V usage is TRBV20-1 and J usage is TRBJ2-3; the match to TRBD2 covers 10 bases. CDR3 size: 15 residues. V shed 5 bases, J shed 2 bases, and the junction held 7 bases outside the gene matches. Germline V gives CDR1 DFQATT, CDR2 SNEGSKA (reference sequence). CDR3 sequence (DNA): TGCAGTGCTTGGACTAGCGGCCATATCACAGATACGCAGTATTTT. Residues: CSAWTSGHITDTQYF.

Here the CDR3 DNA reads TGTGCCAGCAGTTTCTATCCCACCGGGGAGCTGTTTTTT. Protein sequence: CASSFYPTGELFF. The chain carries TRBV6-5 and TRBJ2-2; the D is unclear. V lost 4 bases and J 4 bases, leaving 7 bases between the germline ends. The CDR3 has 13 amino acids. Germline V gene lookup returns CDR1 MNHEY and CDR2 SVGAGI.

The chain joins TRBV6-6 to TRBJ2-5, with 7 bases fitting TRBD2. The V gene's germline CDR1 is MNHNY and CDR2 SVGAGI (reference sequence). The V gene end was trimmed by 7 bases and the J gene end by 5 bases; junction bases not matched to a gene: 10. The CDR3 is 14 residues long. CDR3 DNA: TGTGCCAGCACTAACGGAGGGCGGGGGGAGACCCAGTACTTC. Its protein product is CASTNGGRGETQYF.

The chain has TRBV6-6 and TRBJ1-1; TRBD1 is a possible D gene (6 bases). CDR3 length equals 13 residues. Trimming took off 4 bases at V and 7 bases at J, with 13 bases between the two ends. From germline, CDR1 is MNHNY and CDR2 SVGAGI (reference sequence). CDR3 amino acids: CASSFAGESEAFF. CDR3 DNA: TGTGCCAGCAGTTTCGCAGGGGAGAGTGAAGCTTTCTTT.

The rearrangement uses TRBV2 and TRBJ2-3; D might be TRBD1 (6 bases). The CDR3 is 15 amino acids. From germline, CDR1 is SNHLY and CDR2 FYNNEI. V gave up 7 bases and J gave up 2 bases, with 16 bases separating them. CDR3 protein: CASKVPGTNTDTQYF. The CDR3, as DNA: TGTGCCAGCAAAGTCCCCGGGACAAACACAGATACGCAGTATTTT.

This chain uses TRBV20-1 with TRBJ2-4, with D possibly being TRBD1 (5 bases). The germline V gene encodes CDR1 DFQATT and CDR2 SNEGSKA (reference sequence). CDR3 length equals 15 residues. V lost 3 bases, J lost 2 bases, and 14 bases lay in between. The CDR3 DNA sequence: TGCAGTGCTAGCGACAGTCTCTTTTCCAAAAACATTCAGTACTTC. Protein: CSASDSLFSKNIQYF.

CDR3 sequence: CSATDQGDTQYF. The CDR3 DNA reads as TGCAGTGCTACCGACCAGGGAGATACGCAGTATTTT. The genes are TRBV20-1 and TRBJ2-3; possible D gene TRBD1, 5 bases. The CDR3 has 12 residues. V shed 4 bases and J shed 5 bases, with 10 bases lying between them. Germline V gene sequence: CDR1 DFQATT, CDR2 SNEGSKA (reference sequence).

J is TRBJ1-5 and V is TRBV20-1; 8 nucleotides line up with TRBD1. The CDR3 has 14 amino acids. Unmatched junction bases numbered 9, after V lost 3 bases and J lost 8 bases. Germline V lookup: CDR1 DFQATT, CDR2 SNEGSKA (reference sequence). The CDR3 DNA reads TGCAGTGCTAGTTCCGGACAGGGATTGGAGCCCCAGCATTTT. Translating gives CSASSGQGLEPQHF.

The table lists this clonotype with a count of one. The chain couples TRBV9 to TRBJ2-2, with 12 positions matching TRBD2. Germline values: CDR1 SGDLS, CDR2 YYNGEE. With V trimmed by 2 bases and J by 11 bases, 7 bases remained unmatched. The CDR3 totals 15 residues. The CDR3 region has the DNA TGTGCCAGCAGCGTCCTAGCGGGGGGGCCTCTTGAGCTGTTTTTT. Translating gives CASSVLAGGPLELFF. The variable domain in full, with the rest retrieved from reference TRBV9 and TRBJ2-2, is DSGVTQTPKHLITATGQRVTLRCSPRSGDLSVYWYQQSLDQGLQFLIQYYNGEERAKGNILERFSAQQFPDLHSELNLSSLELGDSALYFCASSVLAGGPLELFFGEGSRLTVL.